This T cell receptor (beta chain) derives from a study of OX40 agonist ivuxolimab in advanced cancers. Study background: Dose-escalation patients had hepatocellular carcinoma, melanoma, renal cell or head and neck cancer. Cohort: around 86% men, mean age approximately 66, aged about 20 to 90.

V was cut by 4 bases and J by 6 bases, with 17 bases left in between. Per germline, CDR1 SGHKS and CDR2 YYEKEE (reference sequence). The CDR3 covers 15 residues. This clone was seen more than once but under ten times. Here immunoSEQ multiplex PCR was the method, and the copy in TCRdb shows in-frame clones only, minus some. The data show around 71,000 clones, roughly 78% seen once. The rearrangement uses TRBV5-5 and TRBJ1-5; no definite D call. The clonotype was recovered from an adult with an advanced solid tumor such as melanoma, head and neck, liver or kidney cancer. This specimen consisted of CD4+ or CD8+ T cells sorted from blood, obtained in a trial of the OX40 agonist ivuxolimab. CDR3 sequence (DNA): TGTGCCAGCAGCCCCGGACGTCTCGAGAGTCAGCCCCAGCATTTT. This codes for CASSPGRLESQPQHF.